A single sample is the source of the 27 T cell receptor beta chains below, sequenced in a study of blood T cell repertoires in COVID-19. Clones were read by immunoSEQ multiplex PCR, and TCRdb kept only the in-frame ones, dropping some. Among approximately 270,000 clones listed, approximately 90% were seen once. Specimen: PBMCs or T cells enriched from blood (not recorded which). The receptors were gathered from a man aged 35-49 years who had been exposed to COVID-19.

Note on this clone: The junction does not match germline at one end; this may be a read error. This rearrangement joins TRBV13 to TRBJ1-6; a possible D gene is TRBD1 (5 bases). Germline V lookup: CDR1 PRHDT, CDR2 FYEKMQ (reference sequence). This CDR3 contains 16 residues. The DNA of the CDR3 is TGTGCCAGCAGCCTAGGGGAGAGCTCCTATAATTCACCCCTCCACTTT. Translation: CASSLGESSYNSPLHF.

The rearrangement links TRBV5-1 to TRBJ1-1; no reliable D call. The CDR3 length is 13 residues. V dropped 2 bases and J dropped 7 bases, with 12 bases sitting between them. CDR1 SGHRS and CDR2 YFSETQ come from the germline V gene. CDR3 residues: CASSFQSGVEAFF. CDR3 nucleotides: TGCGCCAGCAGCTTCCAATCCGGAGTTGAAGCTTTCTTT.

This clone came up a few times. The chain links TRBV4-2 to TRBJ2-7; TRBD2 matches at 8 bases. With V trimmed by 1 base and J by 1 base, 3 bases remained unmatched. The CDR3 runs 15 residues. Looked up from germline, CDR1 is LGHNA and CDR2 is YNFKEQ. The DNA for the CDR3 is TGTGCCAGCAGCCAAGCTTCGGGAGGGTCCTACGAGCAGTACTTC. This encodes CASSQASGGSYEQYF.

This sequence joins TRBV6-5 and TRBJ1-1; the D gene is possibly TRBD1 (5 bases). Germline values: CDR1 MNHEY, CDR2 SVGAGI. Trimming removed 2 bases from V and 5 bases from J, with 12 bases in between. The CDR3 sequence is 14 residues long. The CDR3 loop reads CASSYRGGGTEAFF. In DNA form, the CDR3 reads TGTGCCAGCAGTTACCGGGGGGGAGGGACTGAAGCTTTCTTT.

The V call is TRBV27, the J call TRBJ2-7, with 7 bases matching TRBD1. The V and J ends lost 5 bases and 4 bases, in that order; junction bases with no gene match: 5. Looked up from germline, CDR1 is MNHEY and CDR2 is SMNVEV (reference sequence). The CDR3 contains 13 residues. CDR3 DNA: TGTGCCAGCAGTAGACAGGGTCCGTACGAGCAGTACTTC. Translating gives CASSRQGPYEQYF.

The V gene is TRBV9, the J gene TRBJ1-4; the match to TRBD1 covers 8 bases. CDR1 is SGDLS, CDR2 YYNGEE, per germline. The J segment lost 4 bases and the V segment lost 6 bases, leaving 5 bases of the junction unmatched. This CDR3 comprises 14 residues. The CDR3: CASTRGQGNEKLFF. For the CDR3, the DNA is TGTGCCAGCACACGAGGACAGGGTAATGAAAAACTGTTTTTT.

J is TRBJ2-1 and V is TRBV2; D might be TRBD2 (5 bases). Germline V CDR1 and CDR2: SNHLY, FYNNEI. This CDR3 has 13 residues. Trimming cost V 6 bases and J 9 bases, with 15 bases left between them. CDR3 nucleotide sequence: TGTGCCAGCAGCGCTGACTATTCCAGTGAGCAGTTCTTC. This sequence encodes CASSADYSSEQFF.

This CDR3 reads CAWSGGGGLADTQYF. Written as DNA, the CDR3 is TGTGCCTGGAGCGGCGGCGGGGGTCTTGCAGATACGCAGTATTTT. The J gene is TRBJ2-3, the V gene TRBV30; 7 positions agree with TRBD2. There are 15 residues in the CDR3. Per the germline V gene, CDR1 is GTSNPN and CDR2 is SVGIG (reference sequence). V lost 3 bases, J lost 4 bases, and 10 bases stayed unmatched.

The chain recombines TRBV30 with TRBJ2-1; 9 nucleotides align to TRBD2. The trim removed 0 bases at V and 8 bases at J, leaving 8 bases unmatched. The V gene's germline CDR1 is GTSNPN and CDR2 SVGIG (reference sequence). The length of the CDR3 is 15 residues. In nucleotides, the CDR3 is TGTGCCTGGAGTGTAGTTTCTAGCGGGATGGATGAGCAGTTCTTC. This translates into CAWSVVSSGMDEQFF.

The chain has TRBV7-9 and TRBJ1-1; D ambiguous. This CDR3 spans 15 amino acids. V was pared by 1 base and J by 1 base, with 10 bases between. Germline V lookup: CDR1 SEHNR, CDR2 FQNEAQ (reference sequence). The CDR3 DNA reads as TGTGCCAGCAGCTTAGTCCCGGGAGAGAACACTGAAGCTTTCTTT. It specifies CASSLVPGENTEAFF.

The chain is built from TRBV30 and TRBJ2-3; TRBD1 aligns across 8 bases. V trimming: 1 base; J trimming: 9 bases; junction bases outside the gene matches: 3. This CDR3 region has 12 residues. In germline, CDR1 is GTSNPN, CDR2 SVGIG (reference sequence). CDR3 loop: CAWSGQGNTQYF. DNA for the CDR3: TGTGCCTGGAGTGGACAGGGGAACACGCAGTATTTT.

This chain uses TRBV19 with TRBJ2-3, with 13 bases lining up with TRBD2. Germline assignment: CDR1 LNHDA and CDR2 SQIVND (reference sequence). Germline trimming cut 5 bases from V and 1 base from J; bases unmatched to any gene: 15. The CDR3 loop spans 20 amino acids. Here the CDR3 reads CASSSTSGRAGIVGTDTQYF. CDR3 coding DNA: TGTGCCAGTAGTTCTACTAGCGGGAGGGCCGGAATAGTTGGCACAGATACGCAGTATTTT. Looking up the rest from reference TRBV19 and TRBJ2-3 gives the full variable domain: DGGITQSPKYLFRKEGQNVTLSCEQNLNHDAMYWYRQDPGQGLRLIYYSQIVNDFQKGDIAEGYSVSREKKESFPLTVTSAQKNPTAFYLCASSSTSGRAGIVGTDTQYFGPGTRLTVL.

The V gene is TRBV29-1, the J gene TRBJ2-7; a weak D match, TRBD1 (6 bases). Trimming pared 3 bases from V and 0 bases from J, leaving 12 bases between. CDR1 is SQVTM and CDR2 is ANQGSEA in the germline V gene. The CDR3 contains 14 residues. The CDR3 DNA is TGCAGCGTTGAGGACAGTGATAGCTCCTACGAGCAGTACTTC. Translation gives CSVEDSDSSYEQYF.

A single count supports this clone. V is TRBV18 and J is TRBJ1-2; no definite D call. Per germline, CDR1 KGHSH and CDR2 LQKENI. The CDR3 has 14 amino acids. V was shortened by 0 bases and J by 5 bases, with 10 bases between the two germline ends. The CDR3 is CASSPPQVRYGYTF. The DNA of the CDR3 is TGTGCCAGCTCACCACCTCAAGTGAGGTATGGCTACACCTTC.

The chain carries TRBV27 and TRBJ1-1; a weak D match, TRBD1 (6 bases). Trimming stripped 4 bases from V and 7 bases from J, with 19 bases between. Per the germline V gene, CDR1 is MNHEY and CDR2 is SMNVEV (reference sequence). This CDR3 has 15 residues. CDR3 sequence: CASSSRVDRPDEAFF. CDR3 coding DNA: TGTGCCAGCAGTTCACGTGTGGACAGACCGGATGAAGCTTTCTTT.

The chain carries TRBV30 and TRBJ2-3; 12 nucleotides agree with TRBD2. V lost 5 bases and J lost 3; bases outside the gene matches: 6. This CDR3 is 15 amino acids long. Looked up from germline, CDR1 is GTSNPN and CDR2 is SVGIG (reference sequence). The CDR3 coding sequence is TGTGCCTGGGGCAGACTAGCGGGAGTTACAGATACGCAGTATTTT. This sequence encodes CAWGRLAGVTDTQYF.

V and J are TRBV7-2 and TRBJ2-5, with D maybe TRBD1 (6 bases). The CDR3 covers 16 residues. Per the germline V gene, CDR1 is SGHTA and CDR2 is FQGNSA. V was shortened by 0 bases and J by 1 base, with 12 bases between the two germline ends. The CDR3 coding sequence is TGTGCCAGCAGCTTAGCTCGGACAGAATCCCAAGAGACCCAGTACTTC. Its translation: CASSLARTESQETQYF.

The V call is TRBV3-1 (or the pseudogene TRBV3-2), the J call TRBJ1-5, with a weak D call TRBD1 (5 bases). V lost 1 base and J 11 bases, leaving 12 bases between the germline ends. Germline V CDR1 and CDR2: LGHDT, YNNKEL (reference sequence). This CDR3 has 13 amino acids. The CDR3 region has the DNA TGTGCCAGCAGCCAAGGGGGCGGTACCGCCCAGCATTTT. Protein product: CASSQGGGTAQHF.

CDR3 coding DNA: TGTGCCAGCAGCCAAAGCCCCACAGGGGCAGGCTATGGCTACACCTTC. Translated: CASSQSPTGAGYGYTF. J is TRBJ1-2 and V is TRBV4-2; 7 nucleotides agree with TRBD1. The V gene end was trimmed by 2 bases and the J gene end by 4 bases; junction bases not matched to a gene: 10. The CDR3 extends over 16 amino acids. Germline assignment: CDR1 LGHNA and CDR2 YNFKEQ.

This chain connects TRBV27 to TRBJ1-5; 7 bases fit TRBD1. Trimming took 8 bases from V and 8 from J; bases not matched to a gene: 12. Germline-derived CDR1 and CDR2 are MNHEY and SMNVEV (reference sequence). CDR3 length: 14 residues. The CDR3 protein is CASGRREGAEPQHF. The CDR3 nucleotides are TGTGCCAGCGGGAGACGAGAGGGGGCTGAGCCCCAGCATTTT.

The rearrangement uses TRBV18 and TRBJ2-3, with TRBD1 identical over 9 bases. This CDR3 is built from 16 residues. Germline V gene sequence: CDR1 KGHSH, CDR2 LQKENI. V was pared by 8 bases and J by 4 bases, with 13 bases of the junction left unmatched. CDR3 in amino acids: CASRLSGTGFADTQYF. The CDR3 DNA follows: TGTGCCAGCCGACTAAGTGGGACAGGGTTCGCAGATACGCAGTATTTT.

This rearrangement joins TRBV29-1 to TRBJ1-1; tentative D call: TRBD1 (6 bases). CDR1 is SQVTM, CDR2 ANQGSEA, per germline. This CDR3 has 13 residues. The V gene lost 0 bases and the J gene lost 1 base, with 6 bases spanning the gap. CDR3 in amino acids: CSVEETGNTEAFF. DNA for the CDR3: TGCAGCGTTGAAGAGACAGGGAACACTGAAGCTTTCTTT.

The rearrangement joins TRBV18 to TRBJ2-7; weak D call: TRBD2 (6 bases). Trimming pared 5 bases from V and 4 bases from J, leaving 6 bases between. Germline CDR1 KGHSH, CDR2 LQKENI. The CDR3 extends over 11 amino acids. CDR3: CASSAGYEQYF. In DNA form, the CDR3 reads TGTGCCAGCTCAGCGGGGTACGAGCAGTACTTC.

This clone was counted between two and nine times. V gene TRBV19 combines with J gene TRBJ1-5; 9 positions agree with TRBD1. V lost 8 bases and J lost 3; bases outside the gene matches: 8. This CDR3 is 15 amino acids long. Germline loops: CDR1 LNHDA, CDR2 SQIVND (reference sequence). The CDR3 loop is CASWEGQGLNQPQHF. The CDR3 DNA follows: TGTGCCAGTTGGGAGGGACAGGGCCTCAATCAGCCCCAGCATTTT.

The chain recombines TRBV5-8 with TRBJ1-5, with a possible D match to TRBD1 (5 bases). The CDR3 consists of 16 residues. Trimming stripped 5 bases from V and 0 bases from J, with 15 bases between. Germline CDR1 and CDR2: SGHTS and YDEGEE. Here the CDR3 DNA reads TGTGCCAGCAGACACATATCGGACAATAGCAATCAGCCCCAGCATTTT. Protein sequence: CASRHISDNSNQPQHF.

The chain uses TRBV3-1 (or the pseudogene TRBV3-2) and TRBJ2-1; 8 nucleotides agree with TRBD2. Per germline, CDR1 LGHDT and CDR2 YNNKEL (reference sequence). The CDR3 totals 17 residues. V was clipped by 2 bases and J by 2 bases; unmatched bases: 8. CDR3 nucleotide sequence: TGTGCCAGCAGCCAACCGACTAGCGACCTCACCTACAATGAGCAGTTCTTC. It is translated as CASSQPTSDLTYNEQFF.

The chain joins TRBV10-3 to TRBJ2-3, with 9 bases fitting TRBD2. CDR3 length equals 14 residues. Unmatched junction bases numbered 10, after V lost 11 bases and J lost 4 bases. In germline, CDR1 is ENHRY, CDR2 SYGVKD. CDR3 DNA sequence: TGTGCCGTCTTAGCGGGAGTAGCGTCAGATACGCAGTATTTT. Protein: CAVLAGVASDTQYF.